Below, 6 T cell receptor beta chains from the same sample are listed, as sequenced in a study of blood T cell repertoires in COVID-19. The method was immunoSEQ multiplex PCR; TCRdb's version includes in-frame clones alone and lacks a portion of them. The table shows around 300,000 clones, with about nine tenths occurring only once. The sequencing sample was made of peripheral blood. All receptors come from a man aged 45-65 years with acute or convalescent COVID-19.

V usage is TRBV5-1 and J usage is TRBJ2-3; 7 nucleotides align to TRBD2. V shed 2 bases and J 5 bases; nucleotides not matched to a gene: 5. Germline CDR1 SGHRS, CDR2 YFSETQ. The length of the CDR3 is 14 residues. The CDR3 spells CASSFTGGGDTQYF. The DNA of the CDR3 is TGCGCCAGCAGCTTCACGGGAGGAGGAGATACGCAGTATTTT.

This chain uses TRBV25-1 with TRBJ2-2; 8 nucleotides match TRBD2. The CDR3 consists of 16 residues. Germline values: CDR1 MGHDK, CDR2 SYGVNS. V lost 3 bases, J lost 6 bases, and 9 bases stayed unmatched. CDR3 in amino acids: CASSDPLSGGAGELFF. The CDR3 DNA sequence: TGTGCCAGCAGTGACCCACTTTCCGGGGGGGCCGGGGAGCTGTTTTTT.

The J gene is TRBJ1-6, the V gene TRBV3-1 (or the pseudogene TRBV3-2); unclear D gene. The length of the CDR3 is 14 residues. V lost 0 bases and J 8 bases, leaving 8 bases between the germline ends. Germline CDR1 is LGHDT and CDR2 is YNNKEL (reference sequence). Written as DNA, the CDR3 is TGTGCCAGCAGCCAAGAGGGCCTCTATTCACCCCTCCACTTT. It specifies CASSQEGLYSPLHF.

The chain combines TRBV30 with TRBJ2-1; 10 bases agree with TRBD1. This CDR3 comprises 13 residues. Germline V gives CDR1 GTSNPN, CDR2 SVGIG (reference sequence). V lost 3 bases to trimming and J lost 15 bases; unmatched junction nucleotides: 11. CDR3: CAWSALRDRGLFF. CDR3 DNA sequence: TGTGCCTGGAGCGCACTCCGGGACAGGGGACTGTTCTTC.

This chain uses TRBV6-1 with TRBJ1-1, with D perhaps TRBD1 (6 bases). Per the germline V gene, CDR1 is MNHNS and CDR2 is SASEGT. This CDR3 comprises 14 residues. V was cut by 5 bases and J by 5 bases, with 15 bases left in between. CDR3 DNA sequence: TGTGCCAGCAGTCCCCGCGGGGGGGCTACTGAAGCTTTCTTT. It translates to CASSPRGGATEAFF.

This clone was counted a single time. The rearrangement uses TRBV2 and TRBJ2-3, with TRBD2 matching over 10 bases. The germline gives CDR1 SNHLY, CDR2 FYNNEI. After removal of 3 bases from V and 8 bases from J, the junction contained 8 bases not matched to a gene. This CDR3 spans 15 amino acids. CDR3: CASSDSSGGAGTQYF. For the CDR3, the DNA is TGTGCCAGCAGTGACTCGAGCGGGGGGGCCGGTACGCAGTATTTT.